The 5 T cell receptor beta chains in this list originate from one sample, sequenced in a study of T cells in Graves' hyperthyroidism and ophthalmopathy. Template material for amplifying TCR beta CDR3 regions consisted of RNA transcripts. With the HTBI primer set, the TCR CDR3 went through a first round of RT-PCR. TCRdb re-analysed the multiplex PCR reads in MiXCR, keeping a single row per CDR3 protein. The sample shows 500,000 to 800,000 distinct CDR3 sequences, nearly 45% of them seen only once. What was sequenced was peripheral blood or thyroid tissue (not recorded which). The receptors derive from an adult man with Graves' disease, either hyperthyroidism or ophthalmopathy (not recorded which).

This clonotype appeared many times. The gene calls are TRBV10-3 and TRBJ1-1; no clear D. Germline CDR1 reads ENHRY; CDR2 reads SYGVKD. This CDR3 has 15 residues. Trimming pared 3 bases from V and 0 bases from J, leaving 11 bases between. The CDR3 coding sequence is TGTGCCATCAGTGACGTTGGGAGAGTGAACACTGAAGCTTTCTTT. As protein: CAISDVGRVNTEAFF.

V and J are TRBV25-1 and TRBJ1-5, with D maybe TRBD1 (5 bases). The CDR3 runs to 15 residues. The V end was cut by 5 bases, the J end by 4 bases, with 15 bases between. CDR1 MGHDK and CDR2 SYGVNS come from the germline V gene. The CDR3 nucleotides are TGTGCCAGCAGTATCCTGACAGCGCTAAATCAGCCCCAGCATTTT. The encoded protein is CASSILTALNQPQHF.

Concerning this clonotype itself: Given a much more abundant clone one base away, this may be a read error. The V call is TRBV2, the J call TRBJ1-3, with D uncertain. The CDR3 has 14 residues. Germline V gene lookup returns CDR1 SNHLY and CDR2 FYNNEI. CDR3 nucleotides: TGTGCCTGCAGTTCCCAGTTCTCTGGAAACACCATATATTTT. Its protein is CACSSQFSGNTIYF. The variable domain in full, completed from reference TRBV2 and TRBJ1-3, reads EPEVTQTPSHQVTQMGQEVILRCVPISNHLYFYWYRQILGQKVEFLVSFYNNEISEKSEIFDDQFSVERPDGSNFTLKIRSTKLEDSAMYFCACSSQFSGNTIYFGEGSWLTVV.

This chain connects TRBV6-5 to TRBJ2-5; 7 bases line up with TRBD2. CDR3 size: 15 residues. CDR1 and CDR2 from the germline V gene are MNHEY and SVGAGI. J was trimmed by 2 bases and V by 2 bases; bases with no gene match: 5. CDR3 bases: TGTGCCAGCAGTTACGGCGGGGGTCGGCAAGAGACCCAGTACTTC. Amino acids: CASSYGGGRQETQYF.

This clonotype was counted ten times or more. This chain links TRBV7-9 with TRBJ2-2; 11 positions agree with TRBD2. CDR1 and CDR2 (germline): SEHNR, FQNEAQ (reference sequence). The V and J ends lost 3 bases and 7 bases, in that order; junction bases with no gene match: 10. This CDR3 contains 17 residues. The DNA of the CDR3 is TGTGCCAGCAGCTTTATAGCGGGAGGGCCTCAAGGCGGGGAGCTGTTTTTT. This encodes CASSFIAGGPQGGELFF.